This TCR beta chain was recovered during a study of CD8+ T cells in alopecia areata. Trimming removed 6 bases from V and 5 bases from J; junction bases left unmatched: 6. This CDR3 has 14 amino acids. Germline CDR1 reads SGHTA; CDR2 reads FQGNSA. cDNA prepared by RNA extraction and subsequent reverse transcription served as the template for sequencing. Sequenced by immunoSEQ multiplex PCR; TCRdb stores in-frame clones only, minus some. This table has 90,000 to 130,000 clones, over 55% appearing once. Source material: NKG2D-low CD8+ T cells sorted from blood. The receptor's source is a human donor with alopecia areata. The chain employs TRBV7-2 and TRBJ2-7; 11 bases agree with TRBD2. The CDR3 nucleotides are TGTGCCAGCAGAAGTACTAGCGGGAGTGACGAGCAGTACTTC. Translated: CASRSTSGSDEQYF. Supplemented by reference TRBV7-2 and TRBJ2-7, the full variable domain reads GAGVSQSPSNKVTEKGKDVELRCDPISGHTALYWYRQSLGQGLEFLIYFQGNSAPDKSGLPSDRFSAERTGGSVSTLTIQRTQQEDSAVYLCASRSTSGSDEQYFGPGTRLTVT.